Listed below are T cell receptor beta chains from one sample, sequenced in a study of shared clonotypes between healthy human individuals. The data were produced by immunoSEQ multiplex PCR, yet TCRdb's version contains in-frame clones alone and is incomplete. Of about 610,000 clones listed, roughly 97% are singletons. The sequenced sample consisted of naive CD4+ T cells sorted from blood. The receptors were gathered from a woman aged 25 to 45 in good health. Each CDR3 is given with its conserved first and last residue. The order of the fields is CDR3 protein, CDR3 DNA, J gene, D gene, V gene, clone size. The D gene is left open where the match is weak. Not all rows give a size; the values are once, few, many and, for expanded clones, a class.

CASSPPGSRNTIYF	TGTGCCAGCTCACCCCCAGGGTCGAGAAACACCATATATTTT	TRBJ1-3	NA	TRBV18	NA
CASKYRGSGNTIYF	TGTGCCAGTAAATACAGAGGCTCTGGAAACACCATATATTTT	TRBJ1-3	NA	TRBV19	NA
CAMAPGTGVYEQYF	TGTGCCATGGCACCCGGGACAGGGGTCTACGAGCAGTACTTC	TRBJ2-7	TRBD1	TRBV10-3	NA
CASRGGTSGTFPFEQYF	TGTGCCAGCAGGGGGGGGACTAGCGGGACTTTTCCCTTCGAGCAGTACTTC	TRBJ2-7	TRBD2	TRBV2	NA
CASSLAHNDGRRGGLATEAFF	TGCGCCAGCAGCTTGGCCCATAACGACGGTCGACGAGGGGGGTTGGCCACTGAAGCTTTCTTT	TRBJ1-1	NA	TRBV5-1	NA
CASSLTQGATYEQYF	TGTGCCAGCAGTTTAACACAGGGGGCTACCTACGAGCAGTACTTC	TRBJ2-7	TRBD1	TRBV28	NA
CASKTSGSTDTQYF	TGTGCCAGCAAAACAAGCGGGAGCACAGATACGCAGTATTTT	TRBJ2-3	NA	TRBV6-1	NA
CATTTARGHEQYF	TGTGCCACCACGACGGCCAGGGGCCACGAGCAGTACTTC	TRBJ2-7	NA	TRBV6-5	NA
CASNVQNTGELFF	TGTGCCAGTAATGTACAGAACACCGGGGAGCTGTTTTTT	TRBJ2-2	NA	TRBV19	NA
CASSVVSASTDTQYF	TGTGCCAGCAGCGTAGTTAGCGCTAGCACAGATACGCAGTATTTT	TRBJ2-3	NA	TRBV9	NA
CASSPDRAGTGELFF	TGTGCCAGCAGCCCGGACAGGGCGGGCACCGGGGAGCTGTTTTTT	TRBJ2-2	TRBD1	TRBV25-1	NA
CASSATGTNEKLFF	TGTGCCAGCAGTGCGACAGGGACTAATGAAAAACTGTTTTTT	TRBJ1-4	TRBD1	TRBV6-1	NA
CASSTGQATNTEAFF	TGTGCCAGTAGTACGGGACAGGCGACGAACACTGAAGCTTTCTTT	TRBJ1-1	TRBD1	TRBV19	NA
CASSPEGQGQEKLFF	TGCGCCAGCAGCCCGGAGGGACAGGGGCAGGAAAAACTGTTTTTT	TRBJ1-4	TRBD1	TRBV5-1	once
CASSLTVYEQYF	TGTGCCAGCAGTTTAACCGTGTACGAGCAGTACTTC	TRBJ2-7	NA	TRBV28	NA
CASSEKRTINYGYTF	TGTGCCAGCAGTGAAAAGAGGACAATCAACTATGGCTACACCTTC	TRBJ1-2	NA	TRBV2	NA
CASSSPLADSLGRRGYTF	TGTGCCAGCAGCTCCCCCTTAGCCGACAGCTTGGGCCGGCGGGGCTACACCTTC	TRBJ1-2	NA	TRBV5-6	NA
CASSQSGPPYGYTF	TGTGCCAGCAGCCAATCTGGACCGCCCTATGGCTACACCTTC	TRBJ1-2	NA	TRBV7-2	NA
CASRGLEGNNEQFF	TGTGCCAGTAGGGGACTAGAGGGGAACAATGAGCAGTTCTTC	TRBJ2-1	TRBD2	TRBV19	NA
CASSPGTGFVTGELFF	TGTGCCAGCAGTCCCGGGACAGGGTTTGTCACCGGGGAGCTGTTTTTT	TRBJ2-2	TRBD1	TRBV28	NA
CASRTGASGNQPQHF	TGTGCCAGCAGGACAGGGGCCTCCGGCAATCAGCCCCAGCATTTT	TRBJ1-5	TRBD1	TRBV28	few
CASSQTRALGTGSYEQYF	TGTGCCAGCAGCCAAACGCGGGCTCTCGGGACAGGATCCTACGAGCAGTACTTC	TRBJ2-7	TRBD1	TRBV7-9	NA
CASSLGGASYNEQFF	TGTGCCAGCAGCTTAGGGGGAGCTAGCTACAATGAGCAGTTCTTC	TRBJ2-1	NA	TRBV7-9	NA
CASSRHGLAGKEAQTQYF	TGTGCCAGCTCAAGACACGGACTAGCGGGGAAAGAAGCTCAGACCCAGTACTTC	TRBJ2-5	TRBD2	TRBV2	NA
CASSFRVEGYTF	TGTGCCAGCAGCTTCCGCGTCGAAGGCTACACCTTC	TRBJ1-2	NA	TRBV7-2	NA
CASRSRTLQTGELFF	TGTGCCAGTCGGAGCCGGACATTACAAACCGGGGAGCTGTTTTTT	TRBJ2-2	NA	TRBV27	NA
CASSQGVAGAKNIQYF	TGCGCCAGCAGCCAAGGGGTAGCGGGAGCCAAAAACATTCAGTACTTC	TRBJ2-4	TRBD2	TRBV4-1	NA
CASSPGLAADTQYF	TGTGCCAGCAGCCCGGGCTTAGCAGCAGATACGCAGTATTTT	TRBJ2-3	NA	TRBV7-9	NA
CASSVVGDSGANVLTF	TGTGCCAGCAGCGTAGTCGGAGACTCTGGGGCCAACGTCCTGACTTTC	TRBJ2-6	NA	TRBV9	NA
CASSFYPNEQFF	TGTGCCAGCAGCTTTTATCCCAATGAGCAGTTCTTC	TRBJ2-1	NA	TRBV11-3	NA
CAISESIGTGQSVNQETQYF	TGTGCCATCAGTGAGTCGATAGGGACAGGGCAATCTGTCAACCAAGAGACCCAGTACTTC	TRBJ2-5	TRBD1	TRBV10-3	NA
CAWPRGFSNQPQHF	TGCGCCTGGCCCCGGGGCTTTAGCAATCAGCCCCAGCATTTT	TRBJ1-5	NA	TRBV10-1	NA
CASSPRLRGSSYNEQFF	TGTGCCAGCAGCCCCCGCTTGCGGGGCAGCTCCTACAATGAGCAGTTCTTC	TRBJ2-1	NA	TRBV7-2	NA
CASSLEVNSSYEQYF	TGTGCCAGCAGCTTGGAAGTGAATAGCTCCTACGAGCAGTACTTC	TRBJ2-7	NA	TRBV5-6	NA
CATFSYEQYF	TGTGCCACCTTCTCCTACGAGCAGTACTTC	TRBJ2-7	NA	TRBV6-4	once
CASSFQGAREKLFF	TGCGCCAGCAGCTTCCAGGGGGCGCGGGAAAAACTGTTTTTT	TRBJ1-4	TRBD1	TRBV5-1	NA
CAWSAGPYTEAFF	TGTGCCTGGAGTGCAGGGCCGTACACCGAAGCTTTCTTT	TRBJ1-1	NA	TRBV30	NA
CASSSISGSGLNTQYF	TGCGCCAGCAGCTCCATTAGCGGGAGCGGTTTAAATACGCAGTATTTT	TRBJ2-3	TRBD2	TRBV5-1	once
CASSLEAGGSSYNEQFF	TGCGCCAGCAGCTTGGAGGCGGGAGGGAGCTCCTACAATGAGCAGTTCTTC	TRBJ2-1	TRBD2	TRBV5-1	NA
CASSPRSHEQYF	TGTGCCAGCAGCCCCCGCAGCCACGAGCAGTACTTC	TRBJ2-7	NA	TRBV6-5	NA
CAISGPDRGNQPQHF	TGTGCCATCAGTGGCCCCGATAGGGGCAATCAGCCCCAGCATTTT	TRBJ1-5	NA	TRBV10-3	NA